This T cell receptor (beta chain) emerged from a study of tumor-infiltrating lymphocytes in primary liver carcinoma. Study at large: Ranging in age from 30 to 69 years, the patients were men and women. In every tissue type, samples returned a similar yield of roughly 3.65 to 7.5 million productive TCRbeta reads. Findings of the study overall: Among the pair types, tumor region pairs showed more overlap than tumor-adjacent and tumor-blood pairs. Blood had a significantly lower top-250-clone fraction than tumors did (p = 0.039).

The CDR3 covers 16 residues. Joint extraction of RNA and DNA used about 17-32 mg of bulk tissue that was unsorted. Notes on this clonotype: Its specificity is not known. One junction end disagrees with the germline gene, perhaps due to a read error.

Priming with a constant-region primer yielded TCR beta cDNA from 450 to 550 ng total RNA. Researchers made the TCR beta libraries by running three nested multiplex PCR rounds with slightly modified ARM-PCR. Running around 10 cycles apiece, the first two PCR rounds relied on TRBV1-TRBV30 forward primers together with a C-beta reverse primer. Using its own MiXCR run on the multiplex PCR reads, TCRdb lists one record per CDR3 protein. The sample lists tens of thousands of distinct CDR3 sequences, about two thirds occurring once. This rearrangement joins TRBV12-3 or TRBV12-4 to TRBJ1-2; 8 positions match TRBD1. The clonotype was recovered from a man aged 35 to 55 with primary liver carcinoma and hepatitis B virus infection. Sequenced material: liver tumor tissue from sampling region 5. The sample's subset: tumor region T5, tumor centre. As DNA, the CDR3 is TGTGCCAGCAGTCCCCCCCACGGACAGGGCTACTATGACTACACCTTT. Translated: CASSPPHGQGYYDYTF.